What follows describes a single T cell receptor beta chain. The antigen remains undetermined. An assay was performed, and its level was deep. Repertoires were generated with immunoSEQ multiplex PCR, while TCRdb's copy carries only in-frame clones and drops some. The repertoire has about 1.5 million clones, 98% of them found once; the top ten carry approximately 0.44%. This entry belongs to a study of shared clonotypes between healthy human individuals. Study-level points and caveats: A handful of donors held approximately 4.5% of naive CD4 clonotypes in common. Generally, naive subsets came out with larger estimated richness than memory subsets. Clonotype sharing among donors was thought likely to change with sequencing depth.

Germline CDR1 and CDR2: SNHLY and FYNNEI. Trimming at V came to 6 bases and at J to 5 bases, leaving 9 bases not matched to a gene. The CDR3 extends over 17 amino acids. Sequenced material: naive CD4+ T cells sorted from blood. Subset meaning: CD45RA+ positively selected. V and J are TRBV2 and TRBJ2-1, with 14 nucleotides matching TRBD2. This TCR derives from a young man in good health. CDR3 sequence: CASRSGTSGRGDNEQFF. As DNA, the CDR3 is TGTGCCAGCAGATCCGGGACTAGCGGGAGAGGGGACAATGAGCAGTTCTTC. Looking up the rest from reference TRBV2 and TRBJ2-1 gives the full variable domain: EPEVTQTPSHQVTQMGQEVILRCVPISNHLYFYWYRQILGQKVEFLVSFYNNEISEKSEIFDDQFSVERPDGSNFTLKIRSTKLEDSAMYFCASRSGTSGRGDNEQFFGPGTRLTVL.